The following is a TCR beta chain sequence with its context. Other DNA sequences in the same sample also yield this CDR3. These data come from a study of shared clonotypes between healthy human individuals. At the level of the study: The study enrolled a couple of women and three men aged 18 to 49.

The ends were cut back, 4 bases at V and 4 bases at J, with 23 bases in the middle. The CDR3 contains 17 residues. The germline V gene has CDR1 SGHRS and CDR2 YFSETQ. Profiled with immunoSEQ multiplex PCR; TCRdb holds only in-frame clones, not every one. The profile shows around 450,000 clones, around 79% of them singletons. Unsorted material relied on approximately 89 million PBMCs as the source of genomic DNA. Source material: PBMCs. This receptor was taken from a woman in her thirties or forties in good health. Some clones in this sample may be carry-over from other donors' samples. The rearrangement joins TRBV5-1 to TRBJ2-5, with D possibly matching TRBD2 (5 bases). The CDR3 sequence: CASSPGGSFSAPETQYF. The DNA of the CDR3 is TGCGCCAGCAGCCCCGGTGGATCCTTTAGCGCCCCAGAGACCCAGTACTTC.